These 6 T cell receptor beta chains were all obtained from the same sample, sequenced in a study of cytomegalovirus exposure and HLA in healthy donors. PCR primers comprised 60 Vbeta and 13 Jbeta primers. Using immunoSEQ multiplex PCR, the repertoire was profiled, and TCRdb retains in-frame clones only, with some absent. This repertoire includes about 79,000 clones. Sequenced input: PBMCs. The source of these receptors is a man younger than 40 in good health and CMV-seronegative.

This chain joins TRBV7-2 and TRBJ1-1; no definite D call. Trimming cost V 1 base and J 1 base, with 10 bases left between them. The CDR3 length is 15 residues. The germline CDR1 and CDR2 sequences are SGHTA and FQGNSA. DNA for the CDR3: TGTGCCAGCAGCTTAGTGGATGCGGCGAACACTGAAGCTTTCTTT. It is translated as CASSLVDAANTEAFF.

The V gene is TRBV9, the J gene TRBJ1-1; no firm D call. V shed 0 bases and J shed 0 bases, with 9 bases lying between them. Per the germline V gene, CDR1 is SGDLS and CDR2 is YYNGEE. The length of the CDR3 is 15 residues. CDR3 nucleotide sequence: TGTGCCAGCAGCGTAGCAGGACTCATGAACACTGAAGCTTTCTTT. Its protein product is CASSVAGLMNTEAFF.

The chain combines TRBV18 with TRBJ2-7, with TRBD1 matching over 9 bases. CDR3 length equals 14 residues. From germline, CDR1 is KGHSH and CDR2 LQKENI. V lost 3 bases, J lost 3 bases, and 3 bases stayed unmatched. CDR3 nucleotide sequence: TGTGCCAGCTCACCGGGACAGGGATACTACGAGCAGTACTTC. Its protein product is CASSPGQGYYEQYF.

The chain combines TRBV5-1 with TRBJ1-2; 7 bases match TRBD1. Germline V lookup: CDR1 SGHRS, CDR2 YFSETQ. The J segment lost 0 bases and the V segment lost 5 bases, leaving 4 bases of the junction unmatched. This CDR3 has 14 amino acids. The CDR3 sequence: CASRGQIPNYGYTF. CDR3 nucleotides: TGCGCCAGCAGGGGACAGATCCCTAACTATGGCTACACCTTC. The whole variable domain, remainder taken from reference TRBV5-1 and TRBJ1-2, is KAGVTQTPRYLIKTRGQQVTLSCSPISGHRSVSWYQQTPGQGLQFLFEYFSETQRNKGNFPGRFSGRQFSNSRSEMNVSTLELGDSALYLCASRGQIPNYGYTFGSGTRLTVV.

CDR3 bases: TGTGCCAGCAGTTCCGGACAGGGAGGTTCCTACGAGCAGTACTTC. Translation gives CASSSGQGGSYEQYF. V and J are TRBV6-5 and TRBJ2-7, with 8 bases fitting TRBD1. Germline V gives CDR1 MNHEY, CDR2 SVGAGI. The V segment lost 4 bases and the J segment 1 base; nucleotides outside the gene matches: 6. CDR3 length equals 15 residues.

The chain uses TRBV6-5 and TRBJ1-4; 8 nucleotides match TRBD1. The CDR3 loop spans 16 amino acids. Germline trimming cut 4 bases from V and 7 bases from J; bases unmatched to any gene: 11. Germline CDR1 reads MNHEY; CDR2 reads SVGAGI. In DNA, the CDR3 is TGTGCCAGCAGTTCCTCAATCCAGGGGGCGCGTGAAAAACTGTTTTTT. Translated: CASSSSIQGAREKLFF.